The clone carrying this T cell receptor (beta chain) was seen many times. The antigen is unknown. TCRdb re-derived calls from the RT-PCR reads in MiXCR, one entry per CDR3 protein. This table has fewer than 800,000 distinct CDR3 sequences, more than 15% appearing once. V lost 5 bases, J lost 5 bases, and 12 bases stayed unmatched. The CDR3 is 15 residues long. Germline CDR1 reads LGHNA; CDR2 reads YSLEER. This specimen comes from a study of response to subunit inactivated influenza vaccine. Broader study findings: Authors suggested each seasonal flu vaccination may recruit only limited numbers of new T cells.

This specimen was PBMCs from blood, taken 11 to 12 days after vaccination. This chain connects TRBV4-3 to TRBJ2-7; 7 positions match TRBD1. The sequence was collected from a man aged 50-59 years who received an inactivated influenza vaccine. CDR3 residues: CASSDGTVGINEQYF. The CDR3 DNA is TGCGCCAGCAGCGACGGGACAGTGGGGATCAACGAGCAGTACTTC.